This T cell receptor (beta chain) was obtained from a study of T cell repertoires in aging, cancer and after chemotherapy. In its sample, this clonotype ranks as medium-sized. The template was genomic DNA from peripheral blood, not RNA. This CDR3 region has 15 residues. The germline V and J ends were trimmed by 0 bases and 2 bases, with 8 bases remaining between them. Per germline, CDR1 MNHEY and CDR2 SVGAGI. Multiplex touch-down PCR with TRB-A/B primers amplified rearranged V-D-J TRB sequences. Using its own MiXCR run on the multiplex PCR reads, TCRdb lists one record per CDR3 protein. The table has about 13,000 distinct CDR3 sequences, 25% to 30% seen once.

Sequenced: blood. V usage is TRBV6-5 and J usage is TRBJ1-5; D is perhaps TRBD1 (5 bases). The sequence was obtained from a human donor with a blood cancer. The CDR3 loop is CASSYSSGGNQPQHF. In DNA, the CDR3 is TGTGCCAGCAGTTACTCATCGGGGGGCAATCAGCCCCAGCATTTT.